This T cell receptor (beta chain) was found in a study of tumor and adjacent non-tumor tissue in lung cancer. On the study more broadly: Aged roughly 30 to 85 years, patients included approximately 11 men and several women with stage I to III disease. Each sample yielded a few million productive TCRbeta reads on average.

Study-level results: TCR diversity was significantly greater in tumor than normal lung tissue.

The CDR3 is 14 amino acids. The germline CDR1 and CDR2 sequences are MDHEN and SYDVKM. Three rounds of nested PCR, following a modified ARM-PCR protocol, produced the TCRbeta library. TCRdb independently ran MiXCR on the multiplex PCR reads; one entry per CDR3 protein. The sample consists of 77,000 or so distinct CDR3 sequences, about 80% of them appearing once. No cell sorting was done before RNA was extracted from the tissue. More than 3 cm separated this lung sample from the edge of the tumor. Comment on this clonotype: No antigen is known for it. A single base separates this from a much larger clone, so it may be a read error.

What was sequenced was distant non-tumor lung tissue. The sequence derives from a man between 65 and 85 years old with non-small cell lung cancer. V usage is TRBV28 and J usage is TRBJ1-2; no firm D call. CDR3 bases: TGTACCAGCAGTCCCCCTCCGGGGAACTATGGCTACACCTTC. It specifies CTSSPPPGNYGYTF.